The 21 T cell receptor beta chains below come from one sample, sequenced in a study of shared clonotypes between healthy human individuals (dated by TCRdb to 2018 to 2021). CD8 naive samples were obtained by positive selection for CCR7 among CD45RO-negative cells, yielding a CD45RA+CCR7+ population from which TemRA cells were excluded. The library was produced with the immunoSEQ multiplex PCR assay. This is the immuneACCESS table as TCRdb keeps it, with only in-frame sequences that have V and J called. A part of the clones is gone; compared with another copy, unresolved V genes explain less than half, and the rest is unexplained. Present in this sample are almost 700,000 clones, just over 90% of which were seen just once. Roughly 22% of the sample is in the top ten clones. The sample comprised naive CD8+ T cells sorted from blood. This specimen's cell subset or site label, interpreted: CD45RA+CCR7+. The origin of the receptors is a man younger than 40 in good health.

The rearrangement links TRBV27 to TRBJ2-7; D may match TRBD1 or TRBD2 (5 bases each). Germline V gene lookup returns CDR1 MNHEY and CDR2 SMNVEV (reference sequence). The CDR3 spans 14 residues. V was trimmed by 3 bases and J by 2 bases, leaving 11 bases between them. The CDR3 DNA follows: TGTGCCAGCAGTTTGGTGGGACCCGCCTACGAGCAGTACTTC. This sequence encodes CASSLVGPAYEQYF.

The gene calls are TRBV10-2 and TRBJ2-2; 8 bases match TRBD2. V lost 8 bases and J lost 2; bases outside the gene matches: 1. Germline CDR1 WSHSY, CDR2 SAAADI. This CDR3 has 13 residues. CDR3 nucleotides: TGCGCCAGCGGGACTAGTAACACCGGGGAGCTGTTTTTT. It yields the protein CASGTSNTGELFF.

The chain uses TRBV29-1 and TRBJ2-7; tentative D call: TRBD1 (5 bases). From germline, CDR1 is SQVTM and CDR2 ANQGSEA. Between the trimmed V and J ends, which lost 2 bases and 0 bases, there was a span of 20 bases. The CDR3 runs to 17 residues. The CDR3 region is CSVESRSGLPSSYEQYF. DNA of the CDR3: TGCAGCGTTGAATCCAGGTCAGGGCTCCCTAGCTCCTACGAGCAGTACTTC.

V and J are TRBV29-1 and TRBJ2-2, with unresolved D. The germline gives CDR1 SQVTM, CDR2 ANQGSEA. V lost 3 bases to trimming and J lost 4 bases, with 9 bases between them. The length of the CDR3 is 13 residues. DNA for the CDR3: TGCAGCGTTGAGGATGGGGTCACCGGGGAGCTGTTTTTT. It yields the protein CSVEDGVTGELFF.

The sample holds a few counts of this clone. The chain employs TRBV25-1 and TRBJ1-2; TRBD1 is a possible D gene (6 bases). The CDR3 is 11 amino acids. Between the trimmed V and J ends, which lost 6 bases and 6 bases, there was a span of 8 bases. Germline values: CDR1 MGHDK, CDR2 SYGVNS. The CDR3 region has the DNA TGTGCCAGCAGGGACAGCGATGGCTACACCTTC. The encoded protein is CASRDSDGYTF.

The DNA of the CDR3 is TGCGCCAGCAGTGACTCACTTCTTCGGGAGACGACAGGCACAGATACGCAGTATTTT. This encodes CASSDSLLRETTGTDTQYF. The rearrangement joins TRBV10-2 to TRBJ2-3, with a possible D match to TRBD2 (6 bases). V lost 3 bases to trimming and J lost 1 base, with 23 bases between them. The germline V gene encodes CDR1 WSHSY and CDR2 SAAADI. CDR3 length equals 19 residues.

The chain links TRBV29-1 to TRBJ2-7, with 13 bases identical to TRBD2. The germline V gene encodes CDR1 SQVTM and CDR2 ANQGSEA. This CDR3 is built from 15 residues. V trimming: 7 bases; J trimming: 4 bases; junction bases outside the gene matches: 10. The CDR3 spells CSADNGTSGTYEQYF. CDR3 in DNA: TGCAGCGCCGACAACGGGACTAGCGGGACTTACGAGCAGTACTTC.

This chain connects TRBV7-9 to TRBJ2-3; TRBD1 matches 10 bases. This CDR3 is 15 amino acids long. Per germline, CDR1 SEHNR and CDR2 FQNEAQ (reference sequence). With 2 bases clipped from V and 8 bases from J, the junction kept 7 bases outside the gene matches. The DNA for the CDR3 is TGTGCCAGCAGCTTAAGGGACAGGGGTGTGGGTACGCAGTATTTT. It yields the protein CASSLRDRGVGTQYF.

The CDR3 region has the DNA TGTGCCAGCAGTCTACAGGTTGGAGCGGGAGGGGGTGATACGCAGTATTTT. Translating it yields CASSLQVGAGGGDTQYF. The genes are TRBV27 and TRBJ2-3; 10 positions agree with TRBD2. V gave up 5 bases and J gave up 6 bases; unmatched junction bases: 14. The CDR3 is made up of 17 amino acids. Per germline, CDR1 MNHEY and CDR2 SMNVEV (reference sequence).

DNA of the CDR3: TGTGCCAGCAGCTTAGATCGGGACCAAGCCTACGAGCAGTACTTC. This sequence encodes CASSLDRDQAYEQYF. The chain recombines TRBV7-9 with TRBJ2-7, with D tentatively TRBD1 or TRBD2 (5 bases each). Germline V gives CDR1 SEHNR, CDR2 FQNEAQ (reference sequence). V lost 1 base, J lost 2 bases, and 12 bases lay in between. The CDR3 length is 15 residues.

Regarding this clone: The sample carries other DNA sequences with the same CDR3. V and J are TRBV7-9 and TRBJ2-7; 8 nucleotides agree with TRBD1. This CDR3 region has 13 residues. Germline CDR1 SEHNR, CDR2 FQNEAQ (reference sequence). J lost 7 bases, V lost 4 bases, and 6 bases had no gene match. CDR3 amino acids: CASSSGQGGEQYF. CDR3 nucleotide sequence: TGTGCCAGCAGCTCCGGACAGGGCGGGGAGCAGTACTTC.

This clone was observed a single time. This chain links TRBV27 with TRBJ1-1; a weak D match, TRBD1 (6 bases). The CDR3 runs to 15 residues. The V and J ends lost 6 bases and 4 bases respectively, with 18 bases between them. CDR1 MNHEY and CDR2 SMNVEV come from the germline V gene (reference sequence). CDR3: CASRTGTGRRTEAFF. The CDR3 nucleotides are TGTGCCAGCAGAACGGGAACAGGGAGGCGCACTGAAGCTTTCTTT.

This rearrangement joins TRBV7-3 to TRBJ2-2, with D maybe TRBD1 (6 bases). The CDR3 loop spans 14 amino acids. V lost 4 bases and J 0 bases, leaving 6 bases between the germline ends. Looked up from germline, CDR1 is SGHTA and CDR2 is FQGTGA. CDR3 protein: CASSYRANTGELFF. The CDR3 bases are TGTGCCAGCAGCTACAGGGCGAACACCGGGGAGCTGTTTTTT.

V and J are TRBV27 and TRBJ1-2; D might be TRBD1 (5 bases). The CDR3 totals 14 residues. V lost 2 bases and J lost 4, with 11 bases in between. Per germline, CDR1 MNHEY and CDR2 SMNVEV (reference sequence). CDR3 protein: CASSLIGGAYGYTF. DNA of the CDR3: TGTGCCAGCAGTTTAATCGGGGGAGCCTATGGCTACACCTTC.

This clone was seen only once. J is TRBJ2-5 and V is TRBV15; D is unclear. The CDR3 sequence is 15 residues long. V gave up 1 base and J gave up 0 bases, with 9 bases separating them. The germline gives CDR1 LNHNV, CDR2 YYDKDF (reference sequence). The DNA of the CDR3 is TGTGCCACCAGCAGAGGAAGGCAGGACCAAGAGACCCAGTACTTC. Translated, it gives CATSRGRQDQETQYF.

J is TRBJ1-5 and V is TRBV7-2; perhaps TRBD1 as D (6 bases). The CDR3 consists of 15 residues. CDR1 and CDR2 (germline): SGHTA, FQGNSA. Trimming took 6 bases from V and 5 from J, leaving 17 bases between them. CDR3 bases: TGTGCCAGCAGTCCCCGTAGGGACAACCATCAGCCCCAGCATTTT. Amino acid sequence: CASSPRRDNHQPQHF.

The chain uses TRBV5-1 and TRBJ1-2, with a weak D call TRBD1 (6 bases). V lost 0 bases and J lost 4, with 13 bases in between. The length of the CDR3 is 15 residues. Germline-derived CDR1 and CDR2 are SGHRS and YFSETQ. As DNA, the CDR3 is TGCGCCAGCAGCTTGGCACAGGGAACGATCTATGGCTACACCTTC. Protein sequence: CASSLAQGTIYGYTF.

The rearrangement links TRBV7-6 to TRBJ2-1, with 10 positions matching TRBD2. Trimming cost V 0 bases and J 9 bases; bases outside gene matches: 8. Germline V gene lookup returns CDR1 SGHVS and CDR2 FNYEAQ. This CDR3 region has 16 residues. The CDR3 region has the DNA TGTGCCAGCAGCTTAGCAGCTAGCGGGAGCCGGGGTGAGCAGTTCTTC. It yields the protein CASSLAASGSRGEQFF.

V gene TRBV28 combines with J gene TRBJ1-2; D uncertain. CDR1 is MDHEN and CDR2 is SYDVKM in the germline V gene. The CDR3 is 11 amino acids. The ends were cut back, 6 bases at V and 7 bases at J, with 9 bases in the middle. The CDR3 bases are TGTGCCAGCAGCGAACGTTTTGGCTACACCTTC. Protein product: CASSERFGYTF.

This clone was detected only once. The chain links TRBV19 to TRBJ2-5; TRBD2 aligns across 14 bases. Germline V gene sequence: CDR1 LNHDA, CDR2 SQIVND (reference sequence). The CDR3 runs 17 residues. V lost 5 bases, J lost 2 bases, and 7 bases stayed unmatched. The CDR3 DNA reads as TGTGCCAGTAGTGCCGGACTAGCGGGAGGATCACAAGAGACCCAGTACTTC. It yields the protein CASSAGLAGGSQETQYF.

The V gene is TRBV13, the J gene TRBJ1-3, with TRBD1 matching 7 bases. CDR3 length equals 18 residues. Germline V lookup: CDR1 PRHDT, CDR2 FYEKMQ (reference sequence). J lost 0 bases, V lost 0 bases, and 8 bases had no gene match. DNA of the CDR3: TGTGCCAGCAGCTTAGGAGATGTCGACAGGGTCTCTGGAAACACCATATATTTT. Protein: CASSLGDVDRVSGNTIYF.